The entry that follows covers one TCR beta chain sequence. This entry comes from a study of Graves' ophthalmopathy and Graves' hyperthyroidism. This CDR3 is built from 12 residues. V shed 7 bases and J shed 6 bases, with 10 bases lying between them. Per the germline V gene, CDR1 is SGHRS and CDR2 is YFSETQ. Researchers turned away patients with other autoimmune diseases, uncontrolled infections, pregnancy or lactation. Scientists amplified the TCR beta CDR3 regions from RNA transcripts. A first-round RT-PCR used HTBI primers, followed by a second-round multiplex PCR. TCRdb analysed the multiplex PCR reads with MiXCR anew, one entry per CDR3 protein. The sample lists 200,000 to 250,000 distinct CDR3 sequences; roughly 21% were seen once.

The TCR originated in a woman between 45 and 60 years old with Graves' ophthalmopathy. The chain has TRBV5-1 and TRBJ2-2, with no clear D. The sample consisted of peripheral blood. CDR3 sequence reads: CASGLRAGELFF. As DNA, the CDR3 is TGCGCCAGCGGCCTCCGAGCCGGGGAGCTGTTTTTT.